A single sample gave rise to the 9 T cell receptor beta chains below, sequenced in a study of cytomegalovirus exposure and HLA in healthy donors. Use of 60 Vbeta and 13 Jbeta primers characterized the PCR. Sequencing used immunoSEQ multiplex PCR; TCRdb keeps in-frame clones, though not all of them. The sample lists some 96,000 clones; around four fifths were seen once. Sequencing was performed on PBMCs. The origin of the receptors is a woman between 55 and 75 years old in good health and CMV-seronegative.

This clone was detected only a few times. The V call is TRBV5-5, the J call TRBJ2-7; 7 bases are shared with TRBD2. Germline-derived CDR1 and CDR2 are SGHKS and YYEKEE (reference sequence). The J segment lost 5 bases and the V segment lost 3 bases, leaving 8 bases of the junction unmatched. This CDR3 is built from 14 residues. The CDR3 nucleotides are TGTGCCAGCAGCTACGGGACTATAGTCAACGAGCAGTACTTC. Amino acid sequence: CASSYGTIVNEQYF.

The CDR3 coding sequence is TGTGCCATCAGCCCTGACAGGCCTCGGCGTACCGGGGAGCTGTTTTTT. Its protein product is CAISPDRPRRTGELFF. This chain connects TRBV10-3 to TRBJ2-2; weak D call: TRBD1 (6 bases). V was shortened by 6 bases and J by 5 bases, with 19 bases between the two germline ends. Germline CDR1 and CDR2: ENHRY and SYGVKD. The CDR3 contains 16 residues.

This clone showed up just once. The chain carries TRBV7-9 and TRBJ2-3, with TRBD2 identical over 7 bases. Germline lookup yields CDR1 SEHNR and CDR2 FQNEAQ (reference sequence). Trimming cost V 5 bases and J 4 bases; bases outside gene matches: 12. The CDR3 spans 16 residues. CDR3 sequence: CASSHHPRGSADTQYF. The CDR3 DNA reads TGTGCCAGCAGCCACCACCCGCGGGGGAGCGCAGATACGCAGTATTTT.

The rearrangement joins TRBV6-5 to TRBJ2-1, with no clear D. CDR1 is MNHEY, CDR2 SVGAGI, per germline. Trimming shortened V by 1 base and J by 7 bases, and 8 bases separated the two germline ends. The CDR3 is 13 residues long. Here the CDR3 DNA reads TGTGCCAGCAGTTACTATTCCTCGAATGAGCAGTTCTTC. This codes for CASSYYSSNEQFF.

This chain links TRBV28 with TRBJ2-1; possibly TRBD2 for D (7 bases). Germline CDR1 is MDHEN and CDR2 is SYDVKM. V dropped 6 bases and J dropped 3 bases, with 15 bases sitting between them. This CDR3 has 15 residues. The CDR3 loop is CASRHPGGHYNEQFF. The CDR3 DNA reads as TGTGCCAGCAGGCATCCCGGGGGGCACTACAATGAGCAGTTCTTC. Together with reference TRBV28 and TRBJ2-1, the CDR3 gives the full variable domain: DVKVTQSSRYLVKRTGEKVFLECVQDMDHENMFWYRQDPGLGLRLIYFSYDVKMKEKGDIPEGYSVSREKKERFSLILESASTNQTSMYLCASRHPGGHYNEQFFGPGTRLTVL.

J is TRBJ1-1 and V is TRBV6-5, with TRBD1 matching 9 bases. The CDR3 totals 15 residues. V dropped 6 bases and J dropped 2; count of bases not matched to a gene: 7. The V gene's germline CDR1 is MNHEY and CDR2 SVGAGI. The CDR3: CASRAVTGGNTEAFF. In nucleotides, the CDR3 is TGTGCCAGCAGGGCAGTGACAGGGGGAAACACTGAAGCTTTCTTT.

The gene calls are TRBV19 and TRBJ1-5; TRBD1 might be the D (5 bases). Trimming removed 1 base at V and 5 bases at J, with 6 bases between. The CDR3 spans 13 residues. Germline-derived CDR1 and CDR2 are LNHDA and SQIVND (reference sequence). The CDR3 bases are TGTGCCAGTAGTATAGGGGGGGATCAGCCCCAGCATTTT. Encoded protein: CASSIGGDQPQHF.

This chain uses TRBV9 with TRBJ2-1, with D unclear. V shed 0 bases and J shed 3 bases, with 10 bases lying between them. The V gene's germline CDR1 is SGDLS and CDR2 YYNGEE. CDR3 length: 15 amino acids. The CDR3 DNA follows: TGTGCCAGCAGCGTAGTAAGTGGCCTCTACAATGAGCAGTTCTTC. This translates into CASSVVSGLYNEQFF. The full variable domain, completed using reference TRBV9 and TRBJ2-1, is DSGVTQTPKHLITATGQRVTLRCSPRSGDLSVYWYQQSLDQGLQFLIQYYNGEERAKGNILERFSAQQFPDLHSELNLSSLELGDSALYFCASSVVSGLYNEQFFGPGTRLTVL.

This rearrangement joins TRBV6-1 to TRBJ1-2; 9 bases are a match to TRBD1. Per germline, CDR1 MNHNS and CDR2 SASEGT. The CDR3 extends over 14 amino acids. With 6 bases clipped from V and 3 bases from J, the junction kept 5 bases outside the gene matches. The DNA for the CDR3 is TGTGCCAGCAGCGACTGGACAGGGGACTATGGCTACACCTTC. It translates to CASSDWTGDYGYTF.